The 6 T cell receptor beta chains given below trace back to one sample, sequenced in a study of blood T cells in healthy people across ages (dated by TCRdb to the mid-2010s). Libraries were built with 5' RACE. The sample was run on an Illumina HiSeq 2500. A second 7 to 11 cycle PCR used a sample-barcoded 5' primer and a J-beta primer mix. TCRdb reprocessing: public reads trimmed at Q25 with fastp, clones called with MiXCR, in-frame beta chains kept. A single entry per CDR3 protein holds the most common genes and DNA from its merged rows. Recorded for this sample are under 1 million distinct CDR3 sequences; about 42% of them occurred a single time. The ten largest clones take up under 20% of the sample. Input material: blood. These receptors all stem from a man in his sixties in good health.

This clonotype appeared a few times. CDR3 sequence reads: CSAGATEISNEQFF. CDR3 sequence (DNA): TGCAGTGCCGGGGCCACAGAGATAAGCAATGAGCAGTTCTTC. This chain connects TRBV20-1 to TRBJ2-1; D assignment may be TRBD1 or TRBD2 (5 bases each). V was cut by 6 bases and J by 6 bases, with 18 bases left in between. Germline V gene sequence: CDR1 DFQATT, CDR2 SNEGSKA (reference sequence). This CDR3 is built from 14 residues.

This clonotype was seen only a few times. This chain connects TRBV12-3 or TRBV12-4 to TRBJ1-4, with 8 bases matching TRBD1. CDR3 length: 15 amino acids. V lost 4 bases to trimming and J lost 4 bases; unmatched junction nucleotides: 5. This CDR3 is CASSSGTGYNEKLFF. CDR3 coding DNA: TGTGCCAGCAGTTCAGGGACAGGATATAATGAAAAACTGTTTTTT.

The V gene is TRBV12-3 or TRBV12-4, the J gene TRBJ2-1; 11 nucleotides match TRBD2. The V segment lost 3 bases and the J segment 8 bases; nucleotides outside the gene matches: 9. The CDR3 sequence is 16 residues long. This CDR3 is CASSFRTSGPRDEQFF. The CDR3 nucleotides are TGTGCCAGCAGTTTTAGGACTAGCGGGCCAAGGGATGAGCAGTTCTTC.

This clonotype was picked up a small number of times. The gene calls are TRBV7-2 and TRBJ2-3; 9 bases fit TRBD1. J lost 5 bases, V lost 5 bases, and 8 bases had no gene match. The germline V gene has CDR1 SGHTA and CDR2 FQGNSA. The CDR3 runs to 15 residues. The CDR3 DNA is TGTGCCAGCAGCGTATTACAGGGGGCCCGAGATACGCAGTATTTT. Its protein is CASSVLQGARDTQYF.

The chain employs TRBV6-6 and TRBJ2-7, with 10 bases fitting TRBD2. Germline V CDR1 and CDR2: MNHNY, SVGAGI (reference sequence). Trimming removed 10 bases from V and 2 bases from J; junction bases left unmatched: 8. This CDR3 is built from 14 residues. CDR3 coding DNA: TGTGCCACGATAGCGGGGGGCAATACCTACGAGCAGTACTTC. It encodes CATIAGGNTYEQYF.

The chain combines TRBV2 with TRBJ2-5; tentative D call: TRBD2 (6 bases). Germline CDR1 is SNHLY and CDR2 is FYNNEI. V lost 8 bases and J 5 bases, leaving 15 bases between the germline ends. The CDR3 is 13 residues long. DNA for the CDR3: TGTGCCAGCGGAAAGGACGGAGGGGAGACCCAGTACTTC. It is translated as CASGKDGGETQYF.